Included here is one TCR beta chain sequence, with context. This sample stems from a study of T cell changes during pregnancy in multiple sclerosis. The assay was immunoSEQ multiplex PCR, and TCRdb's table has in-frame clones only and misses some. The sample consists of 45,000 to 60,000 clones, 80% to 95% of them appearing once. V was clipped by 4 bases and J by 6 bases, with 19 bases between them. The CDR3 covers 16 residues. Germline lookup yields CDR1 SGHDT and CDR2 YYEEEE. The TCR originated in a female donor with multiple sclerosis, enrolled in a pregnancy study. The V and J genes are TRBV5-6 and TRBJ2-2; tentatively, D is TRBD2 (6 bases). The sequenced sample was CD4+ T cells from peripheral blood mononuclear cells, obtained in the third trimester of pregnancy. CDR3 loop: CASSGRTVSAPGELFF. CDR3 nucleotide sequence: TGTGCCAGCAGCGGGAGGACGGTTTCAGCTCCCGGGGAGCTGTTTTTT.